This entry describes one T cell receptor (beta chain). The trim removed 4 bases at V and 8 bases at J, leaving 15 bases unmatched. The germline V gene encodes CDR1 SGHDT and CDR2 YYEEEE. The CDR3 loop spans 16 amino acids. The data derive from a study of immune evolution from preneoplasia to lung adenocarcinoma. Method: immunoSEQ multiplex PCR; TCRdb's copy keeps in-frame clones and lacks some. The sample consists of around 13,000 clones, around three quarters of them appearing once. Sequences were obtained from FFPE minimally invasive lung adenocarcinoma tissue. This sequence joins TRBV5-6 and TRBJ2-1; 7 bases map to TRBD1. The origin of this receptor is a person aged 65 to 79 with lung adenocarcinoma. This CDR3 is CASSLLSGGLAHEQFF. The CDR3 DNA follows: TGTGCCAGCAGCCTGCTGTCAGGGGGATTGGCGCATGAGCAGTTCTTC.